This TCR beta chain was recorded in a study of T-cell memory formation after mild COVID-19. It was 5'RACE with constant-segment primers that produced the TCR alpha and TCR beta cDNA libraries, which carried sample barcodes and UMIs. A single record per CDR3 protein comes from TCRdb applying MiXCR to the 5' RACE reads. The sample has some 440,000 distinct CDR3 sequences, more than 20% seen once. The sample consisted of PBMCs or a T cell subset sorted from them (not recorded which). The receptor was isolated from an adult woman who had mild COVID-19 (a few samples of this study predate the infection). Cell type and time point are not known.

CDR3 nucleotides: TGCAGTGCTTTAAAGGGTGGCTACGAGCAGTACTTC. Translation gives CSALKGGYEQYF. The chain carries TRBV20-1 and TRBJ2-7, with unresolved D. Germline lookup yields CDR1 DFQATT and CDR2 SNEGSKA (reference sequence). The CDR3 contains 12 residues. The V and J ends lost 5 bases and 3 bases respectively, with 11 bases between them.